What follows is one T cell receptor (beta chain) and its context. Its antigen is unknown. The germline V gene encodes CDR1 SGHRS and CDR2 YFSETQ. Trimming cost V 0 bases and J 9 bases, with 10 bases left between them. CDR3 length: 13 amino acids. The sample originates from a study of T cells after yellow fever vaccination. Study information: Fractions with few cells were prepared using SMART-Seq v4 Ultra Low Input. Study outcomes and limitations: Subsequent booster samples again held most clones from primary vaccination (96% CD4, about 90% CD8). Some clonotypes, a small share, were shared between CD4 and CD8 compartments.

By 5'RACE template switching, TCR cDNA was produced, with a universal primer site and UMIs added in the process. Via MiXCR, TCRdb re-called the 5' RACE reads, giving one row per CDR3 protein. The sample consists of about 550,000 distinct CDR3 sequences, 15% to 20% of them appearing once. The sample here was PBMCs, taken 15 days after the yellow fever booster vaccination. V usage is TRBV5-1 and J usage is TRBJ2-4; perhaps TRBD1 as D (5 bases). This clonotype was obtained from a man aged 30 to 45 who received the YFV17D yellow fever vaccine. The CDR3 nucleotides are TGCGCCAGCAGCTTGGACAGGTTGGGCATTCAGTACTTC. It encodes CASSLDRLGIQYF. The full variable domain, its missing parts supplied by reference TRBV5-1 and TRBJ2-4, is KAGVTQTPRYLIKTRGQQVTLSCSPISGHRSVSWYQQTPGQGLQFLFEYFSETQRNKGNFPGRFSGRQFSNSRSEMNVSTLELGDSALYLCASSLDRLGIQYFGAGTRLSVL.